This T cell receptor beta chain is drawn from a study of T cells in localized non-small cell lung cancer. Overall study results and limits: Measurement of T cell clonality placed uninvolved adjacent lung highest, above the level in tumor.

The data were produced by immunoSEQ multiplex PCR, yet TCRdb's version contains in-frame clones alone and is incomplete. The table records about 78,000 clones, 84% of them present only once. This clone has just a few counts. Its antigen is currently unknown. V was cut by 5 bases and J by 0 bases, with 14 bases left in between. There are 16 residues in the CDR3. The germline V gene has CDR1 LNHDA and CDR2 SQIVND (reference sequence). The TCR sequence derives from a man aged 40-75 years with stage I lung adenocarcinoma. The V gene is TRBV19, the J gene TRBJ1-3; the D is unclear. Sequencing was performed on peripheral blood, taken before any cancer treatment. CDR3 sequence reads: CASSSASTSSGNTIYF. CDR3 DNA: TGTGCCAGTAGTTCTGCCTCAACCAGCTCTGGAAACACCATATATTTT.